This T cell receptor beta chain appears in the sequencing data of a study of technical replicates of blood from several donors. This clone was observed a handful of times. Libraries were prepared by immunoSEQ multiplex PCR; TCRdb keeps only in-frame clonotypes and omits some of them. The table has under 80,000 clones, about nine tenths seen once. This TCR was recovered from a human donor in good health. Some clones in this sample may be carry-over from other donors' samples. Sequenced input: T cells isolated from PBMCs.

CDR3 sequence reads: CASTDGLARYEQYF. The CDR3 coding sequence is TGTGCCAGCACCGATGGGTTAGCTCGGTACGAGCAGTACTTC. The V call is TRBV28, the J call TRBJ2-7; D unclear. With 7 bases removed from V and 4 bases from J, the gap between germline ends came to 17 bases. CDR3 length equals 14 residues. From germline, CDR1 is MDHEN and CDR2 SYDVKM.